What follows are 10 T cell receptor beta chains derived from one specimen sequenced in a study of identical twins. TCRdb processed the 5' RACE reads anew with MiXCR; each CDR3 protein has one entry. The table has about 890,000 distinct CDR3 sequences, approximately 13% seen once. The sample was also reused in another study, on yellow fever vaccine responses in identical twins.

The sample was PBMCs. Source of these receptors: a woman in her late teens or twenties in good health.

This clonotype was detected a few times. This chain uses TRBV15 with TRBJ2-3; no definite D call. With 0 bases removed from V and 2 bases from J, the gap between germline ends came to 6 bases. The germline CDR1 and CDR2 sequences are LNHNV and YYDKDF (reference sequence). The CDR3 contains 14 residues. CDR3: CATSRDFYTDTQYF. The CDR3 bases are TGTGCCACCAGCAGAGATTTTTACACAGATACGCAGTATTTT.

A word on this clonotype: A read error may account for a junction end that differs from germline. This chain links TRBV28 with TRBJ2-3; D is uncertain. Per the germline V gene, CDR1 is MDHEN and CDR2 is SYDVKM. The CDR3 is 13 amino acids. CDR3 amino acids: CASSPRPTDTQCF. In nucleotides, the CDR3 is TGTGCCAGCAGTCCTCGACCCACAGATACGCAGTGTTTT. The whole variable domain, filled in from reference TRBV28 and TRBJ2-3, reads DVKVTQSSRYLVKRTGEKVFLECVQDMDHENMFWYRQDPGLGLRLIYFSYDVKMKEKGDIPEGYSVSREKKERFSLILESASTNQTSMYLCASSPRPTDTQCFGPGTRLTVL.

J is TRBJ2-4 and V is TRBV7-9; no clear D. This CDR3 comprises 11 residues. Trimming pared 8 bases from V and 5 bases from J, leaving 7 bases between. Germline CDR1 reads SEHNR; CDR2 reads FQNEAQ (reference sequence). The CDR3 bases are TGTGCCAGCCTTGGGCAAAACATTCAGTACTTC. Translation: CASLGQNIQYF.

V and J are TRBV28 and TRBJ1-4; 7 positions agree with TRBD1. Germline V lookup: CDR1 MDHEN, CDR2 SYDVKM. This CDR3 is built from 15 residues. The junction had 14 bases not matched to a gene; V was cut back by 6 bases and J by 10 bases. CDR3 DNA sequence: TGTGCCAGCAGCCCCCTTAACAGGGGCCCACGAAAACTGTTTTTT. Residues: CASSPLNRGPRKLFF.

V is TRBV12-3 or TRBV12-4 and J is TRBJ2-7; TRBD2 matches at 12 bases. The CDR3 extends over 16 amino acids. V gave up 5 bases and J gave up 4 bases; unmatched junction bases: 9. The CDR3 is CASSPPTSGSLYEQYF. In DNA, the CDR3 is TGTGCCAGCAGTCCACCGACTAGCGGGAGTTTGTACGAGCAGTACTTC.

The CDR3 DNA is TGCGCCAGCAGCTTGTCGTATACAGGGGCCAACGTCCTGACTTTC. Its protein is CASSLSYTGANVLTF. The rearrangement joins TRBV5-1 to TRBJ2-6; D gene unclear. V gave up 1 base and J gave up 4 bases, with 9 bases separating them. The CDR3 extends over 15 amino acids. Germline CDR1 is SGHRS and CDR2 is YFSETQ.

The gene calls are TRBV6-1 and TRBJ2-2, with 7 bases identical to TRBD1. There are 17 residues in the CDR3. Per the germline V gene, CDR1 is MNHNS and CDR2 is SASEGT. V trimming: 6 bases; J trimming: 3 bases; junction bases outside the gene matches: 13. CDR3 sequence: CASSPALKTGDTGELFF. As DNA, the CDR3 is TGTGCCAGCAGCCCCGCCCTGAAAACAGGGGACACCGGGGAGCTGTTTTTT.

This chain links TRBV7-9 with TRBJ2-7; 9 bases match TRBD1. V lost 7 bases and J lost 0; bases outside the gene matches: 7. The CDR3 spans 15 residues. Germline values: CDR1 SEHNR, CDR2 FQNEAQ (reference sequence). The CDR3 sequence is CASNHPGQGSYEQYF. The CDR3 DNA follows: TGTGCCAGCAACCATCCGGGACAGGGCTCCTACGAGCAGTACTTC. The full variable domain, rest sourced from reference TRBV7-9 and TRBJ2-7, is DTGVSQNPRHKITKRGQNVTFRCDPISEHNRLYWYRQTLGQGPEFLTYFQNEAQLEKSRLLSDRFSAERPKGSFSTLEIQRTEQGDSAMYLCASNHPGQGSYEQYFGPGTRLTVT.

The chain couples TRBV6-1 to TRBJ2-7; TRBD2 aligns across 9 bases. V was clipped by 7 bases and J by 4 bases; unmatched bases: 5. The CDR3 has 13 amino acids. Per the germline V gene, CDR1 is MNHNS and CDR2 is SASEGT. The CDR3 is CASTPTSGYEQYF. Written as DNA, the CDR3 is TGTGCCAGCACCCCGACTAGCGGATACGAGCAGTACTTC.

There are many counts of this clonotype. The CDR3 DNA reads TGCGCCAGCAGCAGGGTGACCGGGGAGCTGTTTTTT. Amino acids: CASSRVTGELFF. The chain is built from TRBV5-1 and TRBJ2-2; the D is unclear. Trimming pared 4 bases from V and 5 bases from J, leaving 6 bases between. The CDR3 has 12 residues. Germline CDR1 SGHRS, CDR2 YFSETQ.